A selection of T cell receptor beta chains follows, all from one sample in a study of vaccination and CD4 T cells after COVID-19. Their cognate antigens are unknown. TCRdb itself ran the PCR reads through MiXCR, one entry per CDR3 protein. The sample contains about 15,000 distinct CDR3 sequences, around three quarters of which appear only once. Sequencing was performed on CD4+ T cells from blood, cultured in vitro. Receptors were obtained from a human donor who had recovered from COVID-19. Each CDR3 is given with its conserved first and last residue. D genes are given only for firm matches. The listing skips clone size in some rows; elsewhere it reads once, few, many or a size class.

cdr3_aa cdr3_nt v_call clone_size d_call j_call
CRLSGRASGTDTQYF TGCAGACTTAGCGGGAGGGCCTCTGGCACAGATACGCAGTATTTT TRBV20-1 . TRBD2 TRBJ2-3
CASTRGSKETQYF TGTGCCAGCACCCGAGGTAGTAAGGAGACCCAGTACTTC TRBV12-3/TRBV12-4 . . TRBJ2-5
CASSPPSKRGYTF TGTGCCAGCAGCCCTCCGAGTAAACGGGGCTACACCTTC TRBV7-2 once . TRBJ1-2
CASSPTGVYSNQPQHF TGTGCCAGCAGCCCGACAGGGGTTTATAGCAATCAGCCCCAGCATTTT TRBV7-2 . TRBD1 TRBJ1-5
CASSPRAGHTEAFF TGTGCCAGCAGTCCCAGGGCGGGTCACACTGAAGCTTTCTTT TRBV28 . . TRBJ1-1
CASSLGAGRTYEQYF TGTGCCAGCAGCTTAGGGGCGGGGAGGACCTACGAGCAGTACTTC TRBV7-3 . . TRBJ2-7
CASRRLQLAKNIQYF TGTGCAAGTCGTCGGTTACAATTAGCCAAAAACATTCAGTACTTC TRBV12-2 . . TRBJ2-4
CATSRGDQNTEAFF TGTGCCACCAGCAGGGGGGACCAGAACACTGAAGCTTTCTTT TRBV15 . . TRBJ1-1
CASSNLLGTGGSPLHF TGTGCCAGCAGCAACTTGCTCGGGACAGGGGGCTCACCCCTCCACTTT TRBV7-9 . TRBD1 TRBJ1-6
CASSLGAPTDTQYF TGTGCCAGCAGCCTCGGTGCACCCACAGATACGCAGTATTTT TRBV7-9 . . TRBJ2-3
CSATAIGGNTIYF TGCAGTGCGACGGCGATAGGTGGAAACACCATATATTTT TRBV20-1 few . TRBJ1-3